This passage covers 26 T cell receptor beta chains from one sample sequenced in a study of shared clonotypes between healthy human individuals. Some clones are missing from TCRdb's copy, which holds only in-frame ones; the method was immunoSEQ multiplex PCR. The table has under 2.5 million clones, roughly 92% seen once. The sequencing input was naive CD4+ T cells from PBMCs. Subset reported: CD45RA+ positively selected. Source of these receptors: a young man in good health. Some clones in this sample may be carry-over from other donors' samples.

The chain has TRBV28 and TRBJ1-5; D might be TRBD1 (5 bases). The CDR3 contains 15 residues. In germline, CDR1 is MDHEN, CDR2 SYDVKM. V lost 8 bases and J 1 base, leaving 15 bases between the germline ends. The CDR3 region has the DNA TGTGCCAGCTACCGAGGCCGGGGGAGCAATCAGCCCCAGCATTTT. The encoded protein is CASYRGRGSNQPQHF.

The chain links TRBV7-3 to TRBJ2-1; the D is unclear. Germline V CDR1 and CDR2: SGHTA, FQGTGA. The CDR3 has 14 amino acids. The ends were cut back, 2 bases at V and 5 bases at J, with 10 bases in the middle. In nucleotides, the CDR3 is TGTGCCAGCAGCTTAGACTGGAGTAACAATGAGCAGTTCTTC. This codes for CASSLDWSNNEQFF.

The chain has TRBV9 and TRBJ2-3; D call uncertain. The CDR3 consists of 14 residues. Germline CDR1 and CDR2: SGDLS and YYNGEE. The germline V and J ends were trimmed by 1 base and 1 base, with 7 bases remaining between them. CDR3 coding DNA: TGTGCCAGCAGCGTACAGAGCGGCACAGATACGCAGTATTTT. Translation gives CASSVQSGTDTQYF.

The gene calls are TRBV9 and TRBJ2-3, with 7 positions matching TRBD2. The CDR3 has 16 amino acids. Germline V gene lookup returns CDR1 SGDLS and CDR2 YYNGEE. After removal of 2 bases from V and 5 bases from J, the junction contained 11 bases not matched to a gene. The CDR3 DNA reads as TGTGCCAGCAGCGTGAGCGGGAACTCGGGCGGAGATACGCAGTATTTT. This encodes CASSVSGNSGGDTQYF.

The chain employs TRBV19 and TRBJ1-1, with D maybe TRBD1 (6 bases). The CDR3 is 15 amino acids. The V and J ends lost 2 bases and 0 bases respectively, with 10 bases between them. Germline V gene sequence: CDR1 LNHDA, CDR2 SQIVND (reference sequence). The CDR3 loop reads CASSIRTVMNTEAFF. CDR3 coding DNA: TGTGCCAGTAGTATAAGGACAGTCATGAACACTGAAGCTTTCTTT.

As to this clone: Other nucleotide sequences from this sample produce the same CDR3. The CDR3 coding sequence is TGTGCCAGCAGCTTGGTCAGCTCCTACAATGAGCAGTTCTTC. Translation gives CASSLVSSYNEQFF. The chain carries TRBV5-5 and TRBJ2-1; no clear D. The CDR3 has 14 amino acids. V was cut by 0 bases and J by 0 bases, with 4 bases left in between. The germline CDR1 and CDR2 sequences are SGHKS and YYEKEE (reference sequence).

The gene calls are TRBV7-9 and TRBJ2-4, with 13 bases lining up with TRBD2. J lost 3 bases, V lost 5 bases, and 13 bases had no gene match. The CDR3 length is 19 residues. Germline CDR1 and CDR2: SEHNR and FQNEAQ (reference sequence). The CDR3 region has the DNA TGTGCCAGCAGCCCTAGCTTGGGACTAGCGGGATTTAACAAAAACATTCAGTACTTC. This encodes CASSPSLGLAGFNKNIQYF.

The genes are TRBV2 and TRBJ2-2; 7 nucleotides match TRBD1. Germline lookup yields CDR1 SNHLY and CDR2 FYNNEI. CDR3 length: 14 amino acids. The V segment lost 8 bases and the J segment 6 bases; nucleotides outside the gene matches: 9. CDR3 nucleotides: TGTGCCAGCCATGAACAGGGGTATTCCGGGGAGCTGTTTTTT. Encoded protein: CASHEQGYSGELFF.

The genes are TRBV7-2 and TRBJ2-7, with a weak D call TRBD1 (6 bases). Trimming took off 5 bases at V and 2 bases at J, with 19 bases between the two ends. Germline V gene sequence: CDR1 SGHTA, CDR2 FQGNSA. This CDR3 contains 16 residues. The CDR3 region has the DNA TGTGCCAGCAGCACCAGGGGTTCGAGGTTGCCCTACGAGCAGTACTTC. This gives the protein CASSTRGSRLPYEQYF.

This clone turned up a few times. The same CDR3 arises from other DNA sequences in this sample as well. The chain couples TRBV5-1 to TRBJ2-3, with D maybe TRBD1 (6 bases). In germline, CDR1 is SGHRS, CDR2 YFSETQ. This CDR3 comprises 14 residues. Trimming cost V 0 bases and J 1 base, with 6 bases left between them. CDR3 nucleotides: TGCGCCAGCAGCTTGGGGACAGGCACAGATACGCAGTATTTT. Amino acids: CASSLGTGTDTQYF.

The rearrangement joins TRBV11-2 to TRBJ2-5, with D possibly being TRBD2 (6 bases). This CDR3 region has 14 residues. Germline loops: CDR1 SGHAT, CDR2 FQNNGV. The V and J ends lost 5 bases and 7 bases respectively, with 17 bases between them. In nucleotides, the CDR3 is TGTGCCAGCAGCCCCGGAGGGCCCTCGGTGACCCAGTACTTC. This encodes CASSPGGPSVTQYF.

CDR3 amino acids: CASSRSGGETQYF. The CDR3 bases are TGTGCCAGCAGCCGATCTGGGGGGGAGACCCAGTACTTC. The V call is TRBV7-2, the J call TRBJ2-5, with TRBD2 as a possible D gene (6 bases). V lost 5 bases and J lost 5, with 12 bases in between. This CDR3 has 13 residues. CDR1 and CDR2 from the germline V gene are SGHTA and FQGNSA. Using reference TRBV7-2 and TRBJ2-5 for the parts outside the CDR3, the full variable domain is GAGVSQSPSNKVTEKGKDVELRCDPISGHTALYWYRQSLGQGLEFLIYFQGNSAPDKSGLPSDRFSAERTGGSVSTLTIQRTQQEDSAVYLCASSRSGGETQYFGPGTRLLVL.

The chain has TRBV19 and TRBJ2-2, with TRBD2 matching 8 bases. Trimming removed 7 bases from V and 3 bases from J; junction bases left unmatched: 19. The CDR3 is 19 amino acids. CDR1 is LNHDA and CDR2 is SQIVND in the germline V gene (reference sequence). In DNA form, the CDR3 reads TGTGCCAGTAACGGCTATAGGAGTAGCGGGACGTCGTACACCGGGGAGCTGTTTTTT. It yields the protein CASNGYRSSGTSYTGELFF.

The chain employs TRBV2 and TRBJ1-3, with D maybe TRBD1 (6 bases). V lost 1 base, J lost 0 bases, and 10 bases lay in between. Germline V gene sequence: CDR1 SNHLY, CDR2 FYNNEI. The CDR3 runs to 16 residues. This chain's CDR3 is CASSEGGASSGNTIYF. The CDR3, as DNA: TGTGCCAGCAGTGAAGGGGGGGCGAGCTCTGGAAACACCATATATTTT. Variable domain in full (rest from reference TRBV2 and TRBJ1-3): EPEVTQTPSHQVTQMGQEVILRCVPISNHLYFYWYRQILGQKVEFLVSFYNNEISEKSEIFDDQFSVERPDGSNFTLKIRSTKLEDSAMYFCASSEGGASSGNTIYFGEGSWLTVV.

V and J are TRBV28 and TRBJ2-2; 8 nucleotides line up with TRBD1. CDR1 MDHEN and CDR2 SYDVKM come from the germline V gene. V lost 8 bases, J lost 6 bases, and 14 bases stayed unmatched. The CDR3 is made up of 16 amino acids. The CDR3, as DNA: TGTGCCAGCTCGGCAGGGGGCGCGATAAGGGCCGGGGAGCTGTTTTTT. Translation: CASSAGGAIRAGELFF.

The chain employs TRBV5-1 and TRBJ1-3; 7 nucleotides agree with TRBD1. The germline V gene encodes CDR1 SGHRS and CDR2 YFSETQ. V shed 7 bases and J 0 bases; nucleotides not matched to a gene: 10. The CDR3 spans 16 residues. The CDR3 region is CASSNQGQTSGNTIYF. The CDR3 region has the DNA TGCGCCAGCTCCAACCAGGGACAGACCTCTGGAAACACCATATATTTT.

The chain has TRBV11-2 and TRBJ1-4; tentatively, D is TRBD1 (5 bases). This CDR3 has 15 amino acids. Trimming removed 6 bases at V and 12 bases at J, with 23 bases between. Germline V gene sequence: CDR1 SGHAT, CDR2 FQNNGV. CDR3 DNA: TGTGCCAGCAGGCTTGCGGGCAGGGCCAAGGCGGAACTGTTTTTT. Translating gives CASRLAGRAKAELFF. The full variable domain, completed using reference TRBV11-2 and TRBJ1-4, is EAGVAQSPRYKIIEKRQSVAFWCNPISGHATLYWYQQILGQGPKLLIQFQNNGVVDDSQLPKDRFSAERLKGVDSTLKIQPAKLEDSAVYLCASRLAGRAKAELFFGSGTQLSVL.

This chain links TRBV28 with TRBJ2-5; D is unclear. The CDR3 has 11 residues. The germline V gene encodes CDR1 MDHEN and CDR2 SYDVKM. V lost 5 bases, J lost 7 bases, and 8 bases lay in between. This chain's CDR3 is CASSPSWTQYF. The CDR3 DNA reads TGTGCCAGCAGTCCCTCCTGGACCCAGTACTTC.

The chain employs TRBV7-8 and TRBJ2-1, with 13 bases identical to TRBD2. Germline CDR1 is SGHVS and CDR2 is FQNEAQ. The CDR3 length is 16 residues. J gave up 7 bases and V 5 bases, and 8 bases lay outside the gene matches. CDR3 loop: CASSPGLAGRRNEQFF. The CDR3 DNA is TGTGCCAGCAGCCCGGGACTAGCGGGGAGGAGGAATGAGCAGTTCTTC. Using reference TRBV7-8 and TRBJ2-1 for the parts outside the CDR3, the full variable domain is GAGVSQSPRYKVAKRGQDVALRCDPISGHVSLFWYQQALGQGPEFLTYFQNEAQLDKSGLPSDRFFAERPEGSVSTLKIQRTQQEDSAVYLCASSPGLAGRRNEQFFGPGTRLTVL.

The chain combines TRBV2 with TRBJ2-1; D ambiguous. Germline CDR1 reads SNHLY; CDR2 reads FYNNEI. The CDR3 has 14 amino acids. Trimming pared 3 bases from V and 9 bases from J, leaving 15 bases between. Here the CDR3 reads CASSDATSPREQFF. CDR3 DNA: TGTGCCAGCAGTGACGCGACCTCCCCACGTGAGCAGTTCTTC. Looking up the rest from reference TRBV2 and TRBJ2-1 gives the full variable domain: EPEVTQTPSHQVTQMGQEVILRCVPISNHLYFYWYRQILGQKVEFLVSFYNNEISEKSEIFDDQFSVERPDGSNFTLKIRSTKLEDSAMYFCASSDATSPREQFFGPGTRLTVL.

The J gene is TRBJ1-1, the V gene TRBV18; D uncertain. CDR1 and CDR2 (germline): KGHSH, LQKENI. The CDR3 totals 15 residues. V lost 3 bases to trimming and J lost 0 bases, with 11 bases between them. CDR3 bases: TGTGCCAGCTCACCGATACAGAGCATGAACACTGAAGCTTTCTTT. Translating it yields CASSPIQSMNTEAFF.

The V call is TRBV5-1, the J call TRBJ2-2; TRBD2 agrees at 9 bases. From germline, CDR1 is SGHRS and CDR2 YFSETQ. The J segment lost 5 bases and the V segment lost 4 bases, leaving 6 bases of the junction unmatched. This CDR3 contains 15 residues. The CDR3 loop is CASSISGSWTGELFF. The CDR3 coding sequence is TGCGCCAGCAGCATTAGCGGGAGTTGGACCGGGGAGCTGTTTTTT.

The J gene is TRBJ2-2, the V gene TRBV7-9, with D possibly called TRBD1 or TRBD2 (5 bases each). Germline loops: CDR1 SEHNR, CDR2 FQNEAQ (reference sequence). The CDR3 covers 16 residues. Trimming removed 1 base at V and 4 bases at J, with 13 bases between. The CDR3 sequence is CASSLGYGTFTGELFF. The CDR3 DNA is TGTGCCAGCAGCTTAGGATATGGGACCTTCACCGGGGAGCTGTTTTTT.

This clone was seen a handful of times. The same CDR3 is also encoded by other DNA sequences in this sample. CDR3 loop: CAWSFTNTEAFF. CDR3 nucleotides: TGTGCCTGGAGTTTTACGAACACTGAAGCTTTCTTT. The chain uses TRBV30 and TRBJ1-1, with no clear D. CDR1 GTSNPN and CDR2 SVGIG come from the germline V gene (reference sequence). Trimming pared 2 bases from V and 1 base from J, leaving 5 bases between. This CDR3 comprises 12 residues.

The genes are TRBV11-2 and TRBJ2-2; 7 bases map to TRBD2. The CDR3 extends over 17 amino acids. J was trimmed by 5 bases and V by 5 bases; bases with no gene match: 14. CDR1 is SGHAT, CDR2 FQNNGV, per germline. The CDR3 spells CASSPRVSGKSTGELFF. DNA for the CDR3: TGTGCCAGCAGCCCCCGTGTGAGCGGGAAATCTACCGGGGAGCTGTTTTTT.

V and J are TRBV5-1 and TRBJ2-3; D possibly uses TRBD1 or TRBD2 (6 bases each). The CDR3 contains 18 residues. The germline CDR1 and CDR2 sequences are SGHRS and YFSETQ. The ends were cut back, 1 base at V and 3 bases at J, with 21 bases in the middle. This CDR3 is CASSLRTSLRGGTDTQYF. For the CDR3, the DNA is TGCGCCAGCAGCTTGAGAACTAGCCTCAGAGGGGGGACAGATACGCAGTATTTT.